This T cell receptor (beta chain) derives from a study of neurological immune-mediated disorders. The cDNA was generated by 5'RACE with 10-nucleotide random UMIs. TCRdb reprocessed the 5' RACE reads via MiXCR and lists one record per CDR3 protein. In the table there are around 90,000 distinct CDR3 sequences, around 13% of which are singletons. This clonotype was observed at least ten times. Time point reported: longitudinal time-point 2. This CDR3 comprises 16 residues. J gave up 6 bases and V 6 bases, and 13 bases lay outside the gene matches. Per the germline V gene, CDR1 is SGHTA and CDR2 is FQGNSA.

The receptor was isolated from a female donor with HTLV-1-associated myelopathy (HAM/TSP). The chain employs TRBV7-2 and TRBJ2-2, with 7 bases that match TRBD1. Sample: PBMCs. The CDR3 DNA sequence: TGTGCCAGCAGTCTTAAGACAGGGAGCTCGCCCGGGGAGCTGTTTTTT. This gives the protein CASSLKTGSSPGELFF.